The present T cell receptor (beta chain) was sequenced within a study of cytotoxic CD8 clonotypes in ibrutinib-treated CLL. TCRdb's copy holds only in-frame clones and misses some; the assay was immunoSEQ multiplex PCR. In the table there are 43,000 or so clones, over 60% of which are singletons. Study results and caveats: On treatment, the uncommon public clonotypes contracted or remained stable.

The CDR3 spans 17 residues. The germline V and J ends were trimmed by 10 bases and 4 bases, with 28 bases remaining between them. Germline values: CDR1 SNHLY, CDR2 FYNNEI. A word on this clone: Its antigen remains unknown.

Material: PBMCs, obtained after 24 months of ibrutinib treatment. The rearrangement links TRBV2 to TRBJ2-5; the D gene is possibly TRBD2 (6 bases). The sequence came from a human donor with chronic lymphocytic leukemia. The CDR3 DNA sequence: TGTGCCATTCAAGAAGGTTTCGGGAGTGTTCGGCGAGAGACCCAGTACTTC. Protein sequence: CAIQEGFGSVRRETQYF.